Listed below are T cell receptor beta chains from one sample, sequenced in a study of cytomegalovirus exposure and HLA in healthy donors. Here immunoSEQ multiplex PCR was the method, and the copy in TCRdb shows in-frame clones only, minus some. This table has about 49,000 clones, 85% to 95% appearing once. Sequenced sample: PBMCs. The receptors originated from a man younger than 35 in good health and CMV-seronegative. CDR3s include the opening cysteine and the closing phenylalanine or tryptophan.

TRBV7-9	TRBJ2-2	CASSLERFGGMNTGELFF
TRBV10-3	TRBJ1-1	CAISDPSLEAFF
TRBV27	TRBJ2-3	CASSQRGDTQYF
TRBV21-1	TRBJ2-2	CASSKEVGAGDAGELFF
TRBV21-1	TRBJ1-3	CASSIRPPQGRSSGNTIYF
TRBV7-9	TRBJ2-7	CASSPHGSGVYEQYF
TRBV7-2	TRBJ2-3	CASSLEGLAGDTQYF
TRBV27	TRBJ1-2	CASSYRDRGNGYTF
TRBV21-1	TRBJ1-1	CASSKRRENTEAFF
TRBV11-2	TRBJ2-7	CASSPQGGPVYEQYF
TRBV6-6	TRBJ1-5	CASSSFGDENNQPQHF
TRBV6-1	TRBJ2-1	CASLRTGYNEGQFF
TRBV11-2	TRBJ2-1	CASISVGSSGYNEQFF
TRBV29-1	TRBJ2-2	CSADRVATGELFF
TRBV27	TRBJ1-1	CASRAGVSTEAFF
TRBV11-1	TRBJ1-1	CASSLAQWRVNTEAFF
TRBV9	TRBJ2-1	CASSVARASGRGNEQFF
TRBV28	TRBJ2-5	CASSLGGSEETQYF
TRBV11-3	TRBJ2-7	CASSLRPRPHSYEQYF
TRBV9	TRBJ2-3	CASSVSGRGADTQYF
TRBV23-1	TRBJ2-5	CASSRPGQGVKETQYF
TRBV28	TRBJ2-3	CASSLHPASDTQYF
TRBV5-1	TRBJ2-5	CASSSVPGFQETQYF